This T cell receptor (beta chain) was sequenced in a study of control samples from healthy donors and cancer patients. Germline values: CDR1 SGHRS, CDR2 YFSETQ. The ends were cut back, 4 bases at V and 5 bases at J, with 13 bases in the middle. The CDR3 length is 13 residues. Using immunoSEQ multiplex PCR, the repertoire was profiled, and TCRdb retains in-frame clones only, with some absent. Of over 85,000 clones in the sample, 92% are singletons; the top ten hold about 2.5%. Input material: blood. The chain has TRBV5-1 and TRBJ2-7; tentatively, D is TRBD1 or TRBD2 (5 bases each). This TCR came from a woman aged 18-35 years in good health. The DNA of the CDR3 is TGCGCCAGCAGCCACCGTGGGGACCACGAGCAGTACTTC. It codes for CASSHRGDHEQYF.